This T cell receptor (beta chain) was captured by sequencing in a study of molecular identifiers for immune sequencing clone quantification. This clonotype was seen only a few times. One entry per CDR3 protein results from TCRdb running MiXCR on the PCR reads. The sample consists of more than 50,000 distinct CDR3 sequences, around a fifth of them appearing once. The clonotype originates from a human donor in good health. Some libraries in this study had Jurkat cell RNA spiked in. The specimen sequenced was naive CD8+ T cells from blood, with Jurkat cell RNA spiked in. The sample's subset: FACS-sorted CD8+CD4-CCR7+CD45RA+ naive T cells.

The CDR3 region has the DNA TGTGCCAAGATAGCCCGTGGCGAGCAGTACTTC. This codes for CAKIARGEQYF. The chain is built from TRBV6-2 or TRBV6-3 and TRBJ2-7; D unclear. Germline-derived CDR1 and CDR2 are MNHEY and SVGEGT. V was cut by 10 bases and J by 6 bases, with 13 bases left in between. The CDR3 has 11 residues.